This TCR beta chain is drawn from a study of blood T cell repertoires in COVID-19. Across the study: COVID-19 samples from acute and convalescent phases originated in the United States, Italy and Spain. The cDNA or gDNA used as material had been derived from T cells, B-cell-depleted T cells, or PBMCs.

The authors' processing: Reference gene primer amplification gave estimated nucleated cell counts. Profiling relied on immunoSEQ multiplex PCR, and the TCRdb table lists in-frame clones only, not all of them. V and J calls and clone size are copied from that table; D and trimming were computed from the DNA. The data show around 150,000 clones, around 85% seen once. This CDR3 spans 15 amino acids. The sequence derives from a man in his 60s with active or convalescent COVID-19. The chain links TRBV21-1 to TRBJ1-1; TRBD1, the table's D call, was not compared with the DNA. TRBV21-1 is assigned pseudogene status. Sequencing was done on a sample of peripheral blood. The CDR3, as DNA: TGTGCCAGCAGGTTGAAACAGGACCCGAACACTGAAGCTTTCTTT. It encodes CASRLKQDPNTEAFF.